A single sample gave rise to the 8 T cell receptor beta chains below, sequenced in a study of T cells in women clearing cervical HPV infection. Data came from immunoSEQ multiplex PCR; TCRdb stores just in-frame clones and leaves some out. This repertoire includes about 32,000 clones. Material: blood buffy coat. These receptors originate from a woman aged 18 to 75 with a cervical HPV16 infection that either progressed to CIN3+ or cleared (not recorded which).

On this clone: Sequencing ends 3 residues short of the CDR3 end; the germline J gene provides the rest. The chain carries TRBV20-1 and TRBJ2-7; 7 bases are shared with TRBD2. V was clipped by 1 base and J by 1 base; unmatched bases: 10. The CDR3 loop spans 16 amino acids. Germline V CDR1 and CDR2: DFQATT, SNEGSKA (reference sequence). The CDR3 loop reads CSARAYSGPDSYEQYF. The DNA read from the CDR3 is TGCAGTGCTAGAGCCTATAGCGGGCCGGATTCCTACGAG.

The part of the CDR3 DNA that was read is TGTGCCAGCAGCCCCCGTGACCAGGACACTGAA. This gives the protein CASSPRDQDTE. The whole CDR3 protein reads CASSPRDQDTEAFF. The rearrangement joins TRBV13 to TRBJ1-1; D ambiguous. With the read ending 3 residues before the CDR3 end, the germline J gene is used to fill in that end. With 5 bases removed from V and 3 bases from J, the gap between germline ends came to 13 bases. Germline V lookup: CDR1 PRHDT, CDR2 FYEKMQ (reference sequence). CDR3 size: 14 residues.

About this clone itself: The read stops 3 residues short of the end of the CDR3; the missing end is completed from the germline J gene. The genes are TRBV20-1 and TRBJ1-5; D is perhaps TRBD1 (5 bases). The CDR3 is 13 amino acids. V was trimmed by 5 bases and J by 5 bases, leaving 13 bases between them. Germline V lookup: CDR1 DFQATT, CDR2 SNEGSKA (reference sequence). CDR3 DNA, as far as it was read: TGCAGTGCTGGGGGGACTGAGTATCAGCCC. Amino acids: CSAGGTEYQP. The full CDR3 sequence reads CSAGGTEYQPQHF.

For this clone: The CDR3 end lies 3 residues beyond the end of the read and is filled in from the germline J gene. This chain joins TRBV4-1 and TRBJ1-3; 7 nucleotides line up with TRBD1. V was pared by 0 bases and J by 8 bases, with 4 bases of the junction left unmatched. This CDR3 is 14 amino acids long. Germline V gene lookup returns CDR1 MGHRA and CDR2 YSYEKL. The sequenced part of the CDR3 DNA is TGCGCCAGCAGCCAAGAGGGAGGGGGCGACACC. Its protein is CASSQEGGGDT. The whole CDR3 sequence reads CASSQEGGGDTIYF.

CDR3 DNA (partial): TGTGCCAGCAGTGAATTGGACAGGGAGCATCAGCCC. Its translation: CASSELDREHQP. The full-length CDR3 reads as CASSELDREHQPQHF. The V call is TRBV6-1, the J call TRBJ1-5, with TRBD1 matching 8 bases. The missing CDR3 end, 3 residues past where the read stops, is filled in from the germline J gene. The CDR3 totals 15 residues. V shed 2 bases and J 5 bases; nucleotides not matched to a gene: 5. CDR1 is MNHNS and CDR2 is SASEGT in the germline V gene.

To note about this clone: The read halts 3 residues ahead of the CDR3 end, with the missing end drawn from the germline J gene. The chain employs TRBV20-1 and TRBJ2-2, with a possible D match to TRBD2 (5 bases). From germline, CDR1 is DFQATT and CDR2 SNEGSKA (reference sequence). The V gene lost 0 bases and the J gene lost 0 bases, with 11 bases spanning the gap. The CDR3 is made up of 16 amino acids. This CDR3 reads CSARDIVATNTGELFF. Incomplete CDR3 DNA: TGCAGTGCTAGAGACATCGTAGCGACGAACACCGGGGAG.

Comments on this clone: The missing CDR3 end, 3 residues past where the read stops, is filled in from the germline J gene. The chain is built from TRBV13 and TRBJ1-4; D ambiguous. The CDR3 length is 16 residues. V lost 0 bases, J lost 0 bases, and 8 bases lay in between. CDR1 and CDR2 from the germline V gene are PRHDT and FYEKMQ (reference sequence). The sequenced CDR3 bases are TGTGCCAGCAGCTTAGGCCTAGCCACAACTAATGAAAAA. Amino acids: CASSLGLATTNEK. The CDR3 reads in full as CASSLGLATTNEKLFF.

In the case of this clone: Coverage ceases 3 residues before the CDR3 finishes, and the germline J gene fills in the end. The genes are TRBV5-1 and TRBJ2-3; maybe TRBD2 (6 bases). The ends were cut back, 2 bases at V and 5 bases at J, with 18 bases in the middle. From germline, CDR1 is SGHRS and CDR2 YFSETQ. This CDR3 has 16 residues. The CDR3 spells CASSFLRAPGGDTQYF. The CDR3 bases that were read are TGCGCCAGCAGCTTTCTACGGGCCCCCGGGGGAGATACG.